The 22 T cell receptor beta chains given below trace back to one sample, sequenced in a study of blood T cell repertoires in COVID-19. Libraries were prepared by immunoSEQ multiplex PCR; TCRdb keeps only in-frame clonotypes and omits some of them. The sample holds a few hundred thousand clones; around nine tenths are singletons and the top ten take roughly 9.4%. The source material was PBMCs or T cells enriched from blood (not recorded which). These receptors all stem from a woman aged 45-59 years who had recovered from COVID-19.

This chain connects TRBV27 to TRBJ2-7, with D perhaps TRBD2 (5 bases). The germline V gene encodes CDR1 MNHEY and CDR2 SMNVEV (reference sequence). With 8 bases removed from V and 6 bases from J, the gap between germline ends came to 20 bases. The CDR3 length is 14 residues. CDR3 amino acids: CASHKAAESGEQYF. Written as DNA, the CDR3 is TGTGCCAGCCATAAAGCGGCGGAATCGGGCGAGCAGTACTTC.

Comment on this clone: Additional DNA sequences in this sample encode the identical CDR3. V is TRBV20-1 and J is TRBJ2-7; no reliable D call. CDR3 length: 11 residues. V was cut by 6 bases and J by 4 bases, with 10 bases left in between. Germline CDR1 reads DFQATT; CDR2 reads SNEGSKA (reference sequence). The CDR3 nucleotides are TGCAGTGCACCCCGCGGTTACGAGCAGTACTTC. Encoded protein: CSAPRGYEQYF.

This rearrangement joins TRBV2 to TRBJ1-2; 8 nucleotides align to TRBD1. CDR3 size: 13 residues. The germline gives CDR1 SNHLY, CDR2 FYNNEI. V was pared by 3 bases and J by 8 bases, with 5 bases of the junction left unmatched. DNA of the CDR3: TGTGCCAGCAGTGAGGACAGGGCTCGAGGCTACACCTTC. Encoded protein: CASSEDRARGYTF.

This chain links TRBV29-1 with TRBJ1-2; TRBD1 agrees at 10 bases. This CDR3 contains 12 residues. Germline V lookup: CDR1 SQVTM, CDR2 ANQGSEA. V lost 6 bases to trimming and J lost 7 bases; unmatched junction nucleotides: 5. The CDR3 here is CSVRQGAAGYTF. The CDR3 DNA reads TGCAGCGTGCGACAGGGGGCAGCTGGCTACACCTTC.

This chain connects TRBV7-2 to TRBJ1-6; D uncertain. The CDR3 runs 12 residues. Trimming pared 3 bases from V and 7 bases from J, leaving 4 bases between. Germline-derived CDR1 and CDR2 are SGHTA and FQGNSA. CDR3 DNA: TGTGCCAGCAGCTTTTCAAATTCACCCCTCCACTTT. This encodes CASSFSNSPLHF.

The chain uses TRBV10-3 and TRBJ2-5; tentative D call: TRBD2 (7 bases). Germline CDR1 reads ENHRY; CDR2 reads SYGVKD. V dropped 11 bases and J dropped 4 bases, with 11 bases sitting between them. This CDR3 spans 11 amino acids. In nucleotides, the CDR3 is TGTGCCGGGGGGGGCGGAGAGACCCAGTACTTC. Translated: CAGGGGETQYF.

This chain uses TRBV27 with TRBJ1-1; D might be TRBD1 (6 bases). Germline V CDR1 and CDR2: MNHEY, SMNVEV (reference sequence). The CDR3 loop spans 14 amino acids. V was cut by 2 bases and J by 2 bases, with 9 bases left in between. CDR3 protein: CASSLGGLNTEAFF. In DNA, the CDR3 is TGTGCCAGCAGTTTAGGGGGCCTAAACACTGAAGCTTTCTTT.

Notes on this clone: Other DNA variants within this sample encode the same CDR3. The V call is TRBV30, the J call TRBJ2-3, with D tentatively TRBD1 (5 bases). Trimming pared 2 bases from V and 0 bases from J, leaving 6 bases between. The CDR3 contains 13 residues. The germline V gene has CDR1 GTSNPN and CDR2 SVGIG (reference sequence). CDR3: CAWSTGSTDTQYF. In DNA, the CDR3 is TGTGCCTGGAGTACAGGTAGCACAGATACGCAGTATTTT.

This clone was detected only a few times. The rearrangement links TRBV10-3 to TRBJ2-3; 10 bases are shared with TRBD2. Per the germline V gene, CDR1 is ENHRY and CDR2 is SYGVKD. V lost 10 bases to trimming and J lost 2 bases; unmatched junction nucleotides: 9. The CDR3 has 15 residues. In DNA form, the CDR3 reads TGTGCCACAGCGGGGGGGACTCTCCTCACAGATACGCAGTATTTT. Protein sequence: CATAGGTLLTDTQYF.

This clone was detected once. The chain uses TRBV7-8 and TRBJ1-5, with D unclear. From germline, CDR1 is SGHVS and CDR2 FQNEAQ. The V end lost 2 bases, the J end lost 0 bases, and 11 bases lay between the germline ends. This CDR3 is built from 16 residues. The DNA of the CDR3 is TGTGCCAGCAGCTTATCAGGAGGGAATAGCAATCAGCCCCAGCATTTT. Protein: CASSLSGGNSNQPQHF.

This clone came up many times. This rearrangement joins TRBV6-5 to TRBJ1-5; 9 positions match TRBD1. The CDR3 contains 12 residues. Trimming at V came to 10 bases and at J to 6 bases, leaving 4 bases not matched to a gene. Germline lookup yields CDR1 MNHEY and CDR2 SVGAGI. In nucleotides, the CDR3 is TGTGCCACCGGACAGGGGACTCAGCCCCAGCATTTT. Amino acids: CATGQGTQPQHF.

Here the CDR3 reads CAIRGVTDTGELFF. CDR3 in DNA: TGTGCCATCAGAGGGGTCACGGACACCGGGGAGCTGTTTTTT. The chain employs TRBV10-3 and TRBJ2-2, with D possibly being TRBD1 (5 bases). Germline loops: CDR1 ENHRY, CDR2 SYGVKD. This CDR3 is built from 14 residues. V was shortened by 6 bases and J by 3 bases, with 11 bases between the two germline ends.

CDR3 DNA: TGCGCCAGCAGCCAAGATTTGCGGGGGGGATCAGATACGCAGTATTTT. Translating it yields CASSQDLRGGSDTQYF. V usage is TRBV4-3 and J usage is TRBJ2-3, with 9 bases matching TRBD2. V lost 0 bases, J lost 4 bases, and 5 bases stayed unmatched. Germline-derived CDR1 and CDR2 are LGHNA and YSLEER. The length of the CDR3 is 16 residues.

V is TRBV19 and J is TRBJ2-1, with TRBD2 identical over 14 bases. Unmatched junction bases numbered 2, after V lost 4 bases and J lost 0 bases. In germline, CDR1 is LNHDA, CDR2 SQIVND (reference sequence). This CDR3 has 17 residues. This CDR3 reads CASSKGTSGSSYNEQFF. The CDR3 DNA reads TGTGCCAGTAGTAAAGGGACTAGCGGGAGCTCCTACAATGAGCAGTTCTTC. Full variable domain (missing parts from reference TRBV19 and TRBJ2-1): DGGITQSPKYLFRKEGQNVTLSCEQNLNHDAMYWYRQDPGQGLRLIYYSQIVNDFQKGDIAEGYSVSREKKESFPLTVTSAQKNPTAFYLCASSKGTSGSSYNEQFFGPGTRLTVL.

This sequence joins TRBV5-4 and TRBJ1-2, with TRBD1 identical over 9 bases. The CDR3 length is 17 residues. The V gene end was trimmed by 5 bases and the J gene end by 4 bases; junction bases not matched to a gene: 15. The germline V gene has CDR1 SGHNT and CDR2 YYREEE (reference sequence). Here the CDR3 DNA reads TGTGCCAGCAGGGTGGAGGACGGGACAGGGATCCTCTATGGCTACACCTTC. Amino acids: CASRVEDGTGILYGYTF.

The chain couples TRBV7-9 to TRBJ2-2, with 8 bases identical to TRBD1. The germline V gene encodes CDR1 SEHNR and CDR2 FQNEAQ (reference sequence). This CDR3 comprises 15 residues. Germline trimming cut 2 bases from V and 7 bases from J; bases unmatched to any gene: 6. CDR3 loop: CASSLLTGGIGELFF. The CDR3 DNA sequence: TGTGCCAGCAGCTTATTAACAGGGGGAATCGGGGAGCTGTTTTTT. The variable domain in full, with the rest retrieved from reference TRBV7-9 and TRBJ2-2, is DTGVSQNPRHKITKRGQNVTFRCDPISEHNRLYWYRQTLGQGPEFLTYFQNEAQLEKSRLLSDRFSAERPKGSFSTLEIQRTEQGDSAMYLCASSLLTGGIGELFFGEGSRLTVL.

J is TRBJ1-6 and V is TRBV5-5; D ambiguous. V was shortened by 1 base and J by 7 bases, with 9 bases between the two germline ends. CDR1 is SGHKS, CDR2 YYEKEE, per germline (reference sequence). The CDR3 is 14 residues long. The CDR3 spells CASSLIGGNSPLHF. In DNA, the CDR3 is TGTGCCAGCAGCTTGATCGGCGGAAATTCACCCCTCCACTTT.

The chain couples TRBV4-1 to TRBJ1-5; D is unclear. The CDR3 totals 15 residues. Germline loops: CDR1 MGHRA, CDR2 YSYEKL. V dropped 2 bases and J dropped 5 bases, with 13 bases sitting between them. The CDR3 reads CASSQHLENHQPQHF. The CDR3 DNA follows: TGCGCCAGCAGCCAACATCTCGAGAACCATCAGCCCCAGCATTTT.

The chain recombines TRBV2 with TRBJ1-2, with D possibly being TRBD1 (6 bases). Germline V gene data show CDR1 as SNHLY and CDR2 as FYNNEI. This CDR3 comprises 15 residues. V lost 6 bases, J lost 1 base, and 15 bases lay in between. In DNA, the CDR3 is TGTGCCAGCAGACAACAGGGAACTTTTAACTATGGCTACACCTTC. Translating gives CASRQQGTFNYGYTF. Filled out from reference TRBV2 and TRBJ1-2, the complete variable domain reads EPEVTQTPSHQVTQMGQEVILRCVPISNHLYFYWYRQILGQKVEFLVSFYNNEISEKSEIFDDQFSVERPDGSNFTLKIRSTKLEDSAMYFCASRQQGTFNYGYTFGSGTRLTVV.

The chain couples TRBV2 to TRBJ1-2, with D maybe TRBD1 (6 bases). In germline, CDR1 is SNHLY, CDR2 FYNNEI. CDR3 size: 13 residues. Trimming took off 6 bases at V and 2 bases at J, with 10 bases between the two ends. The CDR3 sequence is CASRDTGNYGYTF. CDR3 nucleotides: TGTGCCAGCAGGGACACAGGGAACTATGGCTACACCTTC.

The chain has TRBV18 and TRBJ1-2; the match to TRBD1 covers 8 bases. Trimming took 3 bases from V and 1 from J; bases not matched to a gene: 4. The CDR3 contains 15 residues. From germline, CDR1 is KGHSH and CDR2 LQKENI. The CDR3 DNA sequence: TGTGCCAGCTCACCCGGGACAGGAGTTAACTATGGCTACACCTTC. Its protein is CASSPGTGVNYGYTF.

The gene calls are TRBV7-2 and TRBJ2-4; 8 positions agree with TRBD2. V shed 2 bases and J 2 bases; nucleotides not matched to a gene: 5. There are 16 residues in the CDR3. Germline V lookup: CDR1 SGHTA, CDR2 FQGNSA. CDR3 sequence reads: CASSLTSGDSKNIQYF. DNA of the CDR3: TGTGCCAGCAGCTTAACTAGCGGAGATTCCAAAAACATTCAGTACTTC.